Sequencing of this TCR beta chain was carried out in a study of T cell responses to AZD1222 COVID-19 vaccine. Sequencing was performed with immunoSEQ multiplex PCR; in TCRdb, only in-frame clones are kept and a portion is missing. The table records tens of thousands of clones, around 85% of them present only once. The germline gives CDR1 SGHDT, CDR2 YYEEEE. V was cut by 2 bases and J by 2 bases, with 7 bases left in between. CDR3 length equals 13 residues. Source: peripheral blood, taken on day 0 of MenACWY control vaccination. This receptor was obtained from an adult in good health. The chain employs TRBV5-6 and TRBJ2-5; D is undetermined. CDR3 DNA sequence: TGTGCCAGCAGCTTTGGCGCGCAAGAGACCCAGTACTTC. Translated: CASSFGAQETQYF.